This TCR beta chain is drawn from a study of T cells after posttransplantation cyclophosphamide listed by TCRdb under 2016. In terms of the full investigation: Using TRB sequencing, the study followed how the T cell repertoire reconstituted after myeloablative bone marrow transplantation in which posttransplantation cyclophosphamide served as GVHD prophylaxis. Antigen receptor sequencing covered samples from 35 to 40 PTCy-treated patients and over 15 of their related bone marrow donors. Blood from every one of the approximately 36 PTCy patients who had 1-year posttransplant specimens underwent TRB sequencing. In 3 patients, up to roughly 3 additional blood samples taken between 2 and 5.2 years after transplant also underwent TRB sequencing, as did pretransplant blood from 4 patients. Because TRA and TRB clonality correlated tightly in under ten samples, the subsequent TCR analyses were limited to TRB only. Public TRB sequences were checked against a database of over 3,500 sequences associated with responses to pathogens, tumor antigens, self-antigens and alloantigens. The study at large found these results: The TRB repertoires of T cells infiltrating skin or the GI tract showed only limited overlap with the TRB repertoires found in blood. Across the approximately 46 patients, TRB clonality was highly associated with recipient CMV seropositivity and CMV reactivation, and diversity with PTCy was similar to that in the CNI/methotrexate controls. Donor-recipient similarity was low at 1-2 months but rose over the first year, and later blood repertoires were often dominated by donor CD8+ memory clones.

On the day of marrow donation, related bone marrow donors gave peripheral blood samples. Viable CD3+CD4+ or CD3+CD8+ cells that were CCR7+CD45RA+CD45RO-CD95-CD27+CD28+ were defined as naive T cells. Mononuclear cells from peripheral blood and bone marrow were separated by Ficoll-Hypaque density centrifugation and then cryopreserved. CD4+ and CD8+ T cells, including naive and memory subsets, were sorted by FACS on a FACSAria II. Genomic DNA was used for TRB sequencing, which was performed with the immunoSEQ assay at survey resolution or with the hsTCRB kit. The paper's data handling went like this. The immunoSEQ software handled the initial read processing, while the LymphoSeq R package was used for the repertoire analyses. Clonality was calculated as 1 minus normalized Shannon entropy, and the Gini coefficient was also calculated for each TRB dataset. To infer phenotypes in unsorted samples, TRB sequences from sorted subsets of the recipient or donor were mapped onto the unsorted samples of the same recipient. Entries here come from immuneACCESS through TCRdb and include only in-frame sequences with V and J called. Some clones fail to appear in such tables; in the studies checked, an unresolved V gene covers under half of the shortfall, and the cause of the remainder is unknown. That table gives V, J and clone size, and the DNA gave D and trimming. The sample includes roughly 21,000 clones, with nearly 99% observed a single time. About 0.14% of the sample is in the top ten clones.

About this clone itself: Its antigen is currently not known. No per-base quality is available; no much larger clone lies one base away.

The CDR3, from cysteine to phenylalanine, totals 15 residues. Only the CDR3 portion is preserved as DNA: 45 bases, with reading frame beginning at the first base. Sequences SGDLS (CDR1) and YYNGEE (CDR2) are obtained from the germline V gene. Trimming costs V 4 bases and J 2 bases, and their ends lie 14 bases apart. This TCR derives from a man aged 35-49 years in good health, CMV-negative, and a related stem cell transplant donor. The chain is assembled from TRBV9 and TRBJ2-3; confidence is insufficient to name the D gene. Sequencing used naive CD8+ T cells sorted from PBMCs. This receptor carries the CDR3 CASSPFGASTDTQYF. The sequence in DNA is TGTGCCAGCAGCCCTTTCGGAGCGTCCACAGATACGCAGTATTTT.